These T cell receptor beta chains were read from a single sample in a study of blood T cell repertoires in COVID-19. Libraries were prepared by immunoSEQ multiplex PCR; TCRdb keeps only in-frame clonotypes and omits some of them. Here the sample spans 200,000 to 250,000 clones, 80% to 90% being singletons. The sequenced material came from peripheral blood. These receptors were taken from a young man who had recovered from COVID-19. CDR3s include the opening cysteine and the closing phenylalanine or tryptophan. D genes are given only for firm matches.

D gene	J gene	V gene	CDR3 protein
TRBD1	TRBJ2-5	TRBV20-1	CSAGPGGQYF
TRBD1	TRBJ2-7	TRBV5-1	CATSLTGENYEQYF
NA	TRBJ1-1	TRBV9	CASSAFSQGKNEAFF
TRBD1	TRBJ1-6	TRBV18	CASSPGTGNYSPLHF
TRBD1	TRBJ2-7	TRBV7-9	CASSTWTGVHEQYF
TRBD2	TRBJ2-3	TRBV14	CASSRQTSGRMGADTQYF
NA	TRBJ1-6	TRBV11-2	CASTSHGSSPLHF
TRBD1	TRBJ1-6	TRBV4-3	CASSQSGTVLSPLHF
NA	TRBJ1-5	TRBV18	CASSLQGRNQPQHF
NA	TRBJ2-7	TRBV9	CASSGQGYEQYF
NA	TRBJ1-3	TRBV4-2	CASSPTDIWDTGNTIYF
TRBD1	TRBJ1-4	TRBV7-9	CASSTFTGGTNEKLFF
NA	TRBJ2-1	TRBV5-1	CASSLEEGRINEQFF
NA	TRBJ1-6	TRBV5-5	CASSQYRDPSNSPLHF
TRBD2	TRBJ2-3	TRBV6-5	CASTWTSATDTQYF
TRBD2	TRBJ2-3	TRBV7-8	CASSLGLAGGQGTDTQYF
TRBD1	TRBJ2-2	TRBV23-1	CAQGRDRANTGELFF
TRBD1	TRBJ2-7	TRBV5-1	CASSPLTGNSYEQYF
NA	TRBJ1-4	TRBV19	CASSEEGPEKLFF
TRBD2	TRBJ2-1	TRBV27	CASSSSGGLWNEQFF
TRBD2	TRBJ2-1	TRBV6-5	CASRLPGLGEQFF
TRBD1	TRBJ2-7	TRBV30	CAWSVSPLGQGF
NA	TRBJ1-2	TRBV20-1	CSGIDRSSLYGYTF
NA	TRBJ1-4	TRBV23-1	CASSQSFRGAPATNEKLFF
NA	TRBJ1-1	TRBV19	CASSIGFKQKASTEAFF
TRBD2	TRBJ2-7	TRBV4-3	CASSLVLAGRHSSYEQYF
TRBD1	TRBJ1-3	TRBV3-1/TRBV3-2	CASSLTGNSGNTIYF
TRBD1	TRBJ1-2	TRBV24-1	CATSETGVDGYTF
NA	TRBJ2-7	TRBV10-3	CAISEGTYETKSEQYF
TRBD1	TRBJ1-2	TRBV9	CASSGGQVNYGYTF
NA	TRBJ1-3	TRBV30	CAWSVPLGVLSGNTIYF
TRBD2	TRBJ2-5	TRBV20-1	CSASGPSGGALGQYF
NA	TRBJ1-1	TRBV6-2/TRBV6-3	CASSATRMNTEAFF